The T cell receptor (beta chain) described here comes from a study of blood T cell repertoires in COVID-19. Study-level information: From T cells, B-cell-depleted T cells, or PBMCs came the material, which was cDNA or gDNA.

Participant ages covered about 18 to 89 years across 20 to 30 US areas. Self-reported history from a screening survey and questionnaire set each donor's cohort. The protocol was immunoSEQ multiplex PCR, while the TCRdb copy is restricted to in-frame clones and leaves out a portion. This sample has around 270,000 clones; over 70% occur once, and the top ten carry about 2.9%. Germline assignment: CDR1 SQVTM and CDR2 ANQGSEA. The junction had 5 bases not matched to a gene; V was cut back by 7 bases and J by 4 bases. CDR3 length: 12 residues. The sequence came from a woman aged 40 to 50 who had been exposed to COVID-19. J is TRBJ2-3 and V is TRBV29-1, with TRBD1 identical over 7 bases. Material for sequencing was PBMCs or T cells enriched from blood (not recorded which). CDR3 DNA sequence: TGCAGCGGACAGGGTGCCTCAGATACGCAGTATTTT. Translation gives CSGQGASDTQYF.